The 22 T cell receptor beta chains presented below share a single source sample, sequenced in a study of blood T cell repertoires in COVID-19. Assay: immunoSEQ multiplex PCR; the TCRdb copy retains only in-frame clones and omits some. The table includes some 150,000 clones, roughly 80% detected once. Sequencing input: peripheral blood. The receptors derive from a human donor in a cohort sampled during active COVID-19.

The chain combines TRBV11-3 with TRBJ2-3; D is perhaps TRBD2 (5 bases). Germline V gene data show CDR1 as SGHNT and CDR2 as YENEEA. Trimming pared 5 bases from V and 2 bases from J, leaving 11 bases between. This CDR3 region has 14 residues. The CDR3 here is CASSRGSYTDTQYF. In nucleotides, the CDR3 is TGTGCCAGCAGCCGAGGGAGTTACACAGATACGCAGTATTTT.

This chain uses TRBV18 with TRBJ1-5, with TRBD1 as a possible D gene (6 bases). CDR3 length: 16 residues. Germline lookup yields CDR1 KGHSH and CDR2 LQKENI. Trimming pared 1 base from V and 3 bases from J, leaving 13 bases between. The CDR3 sequence: CASSPQAGALNQPQHF. As DNA, the CDR3 is TGTGCCAGCTCACCACAGGCAGGGGCCCTCAATCAGCCCCAGCATTTT.

This chain links TRBV19 with TRBJ2-2, with a possible D match to TRBD1 (6 bases). The CDR3 totals 14 residues. Germline assignment: CDR1 LNHDA and CDR2 SQIVND (reference sequence). Trimming cost V 6 bases and J 4 bases, with 12 bases left between them. The chain's CDR3 is CASRNRESTGELFF. For the CDR3, the DNA is TGTGCCAGTAGGAACAGGGAATCCACCGGGGAGCTGTTTTTT.

The J gene is TRBJ2-3, the V gene TRBV6-5, with TRBD2 matching 10 bases. Germline assignment: CDR1 MNHEY and CDR2 SVGAGI. V lost 3 bases and J lost 4; bases outside the gene matches: 7. The CDR3 runs to 16 residues. The CDR3: CASSYGRTSGADTQYF. CDR3 coding DNA: TGTGCCAGCAGTTATGGGCGAACTAGCGGGGCAGATACGCAGTATTTT.

The chain carries TRBV5-6 and TRBJ1-3, with a tentative D call TRBD1 (5 bases). V gave up 4 bases and J gave up 5 bases, with 10 bases separating them. The CDR3 sequence is 13 residues long. Germline CDR1 and CDR2: SGHDT and YYEEEE. The CDR3 loop reads CASSGGIRNTIYF. In DNA form, the CDR3 reads TGTGCCAGCAGCGGGGGGATTCGAAACACCATATATTTT.

The CDR3 spells CASGRGAYSGNTIYF. The CDR3 nucleotides are TGTGCCAGCGGCAGGGGCGCCTACTCTGGAAACACCATATATTTT. The chain employs TRBV11-1 and TRBJ1-3; TRBD1 is a possible D gene (6 bases). The CDR3 sequence is 15 residues long. The germline V and J ends were trimmed by 8 bases and 0 bases, with 14 bases remaining between them. Germline assignment: CDR1 SGHAT and CDR2 FQDESV (reference sequence).

The chain has TRBV2 and TRBJ2-7; D possibly corresponds to TRBD1 (5 bases). This CDR3 comprises 14 residues. Germline lookup yields CDR1 SNHLY and CDR2 FYNNEI. The V end was cut by 8 bases, the J end by 3 bases, with 17 bases between. The CDR3 bases are TGTGCCAGCTATACAGGTCGGCTCGGCTACGAGCAGTACTTC. Amino acid sequence: CASYTGRLGYEQYF.

V usage is TRBV27 and J usage is TRBJ2-7, with a tentative D call TRBD2 (6 bases). V lost 4 bases and J 3 bases, leaving 13 bases between the germline ends. Germline V gene lookup returns CDR1 MNHEY and CDR2 SMNVEV (reference sequence). The CDR3 has 14 residues. This CDR3 reads CASSSTTSGYEQYF. CDR3 DNA: TGTGCCAGCAGTTCCACGACTAGTGGCTACGAGCAGTACTTC.

This clone has only a few counts. The chain joins TRBV3-1 (or the pseudogene TRBV3-2) to TRBJ2-1; the match to TRBD2 covers 7 bases. J lost 10 bases, V lost 4 bases, and 10 bases had no gene match. This CDR3 spans 14 amino acids. Germline V lookup: CDR1 LGHDT, CDR2 YNNKEL (reference sequence). As DNA, the CDR3 is TGTGCCAGCAGCCTAGGCGGGGAGGGTGAGGAGCAGTTCTTC. This codes for CASSLGGEGEEQFF.

This clone was picked up a small number of times. One end of the junction fails to match germline, which may point to a read error. The genes are TRBV7-7 and TRBJ2-1; 10 nucleotides agree with TRBD1. The CDR3 loop spans 14 amino acids. CDR1 and CDR2 from the germline V gene are SSHAT and FNYEAQ (reference sequence). The CDR3: CASSLVGQGTEQFF. CDR3 nucleotides: TGTGCTAGCAGCTTAGTGGGACAGGGGACCGAGCAGTTCTTC.

The chain is built from TRBV2 and TRBJ2-5; 8 bases fit TRBD2. Germline V CDR1 and CDR2: SNHLY, FYNNEI. This CDR3 has 15 amino acids. Unmatched junction bases numbered 9, after V lost 4 bases and J lost 5 bases. CDR3 DNA sequence: TGTGCCAGCAGTGTTATATCGGGGGGGCTGGAGACCCAGTACTTC. Amino acids: CASSVISGGLETQYF.

The rearrangement uses TRBV19 and TRBJ2-2; 9 bases line up with TRBD1. The CDR3 has 14 residues. V trimming: 6 bases; J trimming: 5 bases; junction bases outside the gene matches: 4. Germline V gene sequence: CDR1 LNHDA, CDR2 SQIVND (reference sequence). The CDR3 is CASRGDRVTGELFF. The CDR3 nucleotides read TGTGCCAGTAGAGGGGACAGGGTAACCGGGGAGCTGTTTTTT.

The V gene is TRBV7-9, the J gene TRBJ2-7; 7 bases are shared with TRBD1. CDR1 SEHNR and CDR2 FQNEAQ come from the germline V gene (reference sequence). V lost 5 bases, J lost 5 bases, and 3 bases stayed unmatched. The CDR3 is 12 residues long. The CDR3 loop is CASSLTGDEQYF. CDR3 in DNA: TGTGCCAGCAGCCTAACAGGGGACGAGCAGTACTTC. The full variable domain, in which reference TRBV7-9 and TRBJ2-7 provide the parts outside the CDR3, is DTGVSQNPRHKITKRGQNVTFRCDPISEHNRLYWYRQTLGQGPEFLTYFQNEAQLEKSRLLSDRFSAERPKGSFSTLEIQRTEQGDSAMYLCASSLTGDEQYFGPGTRLTVT.

The V and J genes are TRBV4-3 and TRBJ2-3; perhaps TRBD2 as D (5 bases). The CDR3 has 14 amino acids. Trimming cost V 4 bases and J 3 bases, with 11 bases left between them. CDR1 and CDR2 from the germline V gene are LGHNA and YSLEER. This CDR3 reads CASSRAVGTDTQYF. The CDR3 coding sequence is TGCGCCAGCAGCCGAGCGGTGGGGACAGATACGCAGTATTTT.

The gene calls are TRBV4-2 and TRBJ2-4; D uncertain. CDR3 length equals 19 residues. Per germline, CDR1 LGHNA and CDR2 YNFKEQ. V was cut by 0 bases and J by 0 bases, with 18 bases left in between. CDR3 in DNA: TGTGCCAGCAGCCAAGATAGGTCCCTAGGCAGACTAGCCAAAAACATTCAGTACTTC. This gives the protein CASSQDRSLGRLAKNIQYF.

This rearrangement joins TRBV6-6 to TRBJ1-6, with D uncertain. This CDR3 spans 12 amino acids. V gave up 4 bases and J gave up 5 bases, with 3 bases separating them. Germline lookup yields CDR1 MNHNY and CDR2 SVGAGI (reference sequence). CDR3: CASSSDNSPLHF. The CDR3 DNA is TGTGCCAGCAGTTCAGATAATTCACCCCTCCACTTT.

The CDR3 bases are TGTGCCAGCAGCTTAGGGTTGGGGGGGCAGGAAAAACTGTTTTTT. Translation gives CASSLGLGGQEKLFF. The chain is built from TRBV7-2 and TRBJ1-4, with D tentatively TRBD1 (6 bases). CDR3 length equals 15 residues. The V end was cut by 1 base, the J end by 8 bases, with 14 bases between. Germline lookup yields CDR1 SGHTA and CDR2 FQGNSA.

This chain connects TRBV5-5 to TRBJ1-2, with 12 bases aligning to TRBD1. From germline, CDR1 is SGHKS and CDR2 YYEKEE (reference sequence). Trimming removed 6 bases from V and 4 bases from J; junction bases left unmatched: 7. This CDR3 comprises 15 residues. CDR3 in amino acids: CASTTPGQGAYGYTF. CDR3 DNA: TGTGCCAGCACCACCCCGGGACAGGGGGCCTATGGCTACACCTTC.

The chain combines TRBV30 with TRBJ1-3, with unresolved D. There are 13 residues in the CDR3. Germline V gene data show CDR1 as GTSNPN and CDR2 as SVGIG (reference sequence). Trimming took off 0 bases at V and 2 bases at J, with 5 bases between the two ends. Here the CDR3 reads CAWSVATGNTIYF. CDR3 DNA: TGTGCCTGGAGTGTGGCAACTGGAAACACCATATATTTT. The full variable domain, completed using reference TRBV30 and TRBJ1-3, is SQTIHQWPATLVQPVGSPLSLECTVEGTSNPNLYWYRQAAGRGLQLLFYSVGIGQISSEVPQNLSASRPQDRQFILSSKKLLLSDSGFYLCAWSVATGNTIYFGEGSWLTVV.

V is TRBV7-8 and J is TRBJ2-5, with D possibly TRBD2 on 5 matching bases. Trimming took 3 bases from V and 5 from J, leaving 10 bases between them. CDR3 length: 13 amino acids. Per germline, CDR1 SGHVS and CDR2 FQNEAQ. This CDR3 is CASSFGLPETQYF. The CDR3 DNA reads as TGTGCCAGCAGCTTTGGACTGCCGGAGACCCAGTACTTC. The full variable domain, completed using reference TRBV7-8 and TRBJ2-5, is GAGVSQSPRYKVAKRGQDVALRCDPISGHVSLFWYQQALGQGPEFLTYFQNEAQLDKSGLPSDRFFAERPEGSVSTLKIQRTQQEDSAVYLCASSFGLPETQYFGPGTRLLVL.

The V gene is TRBV10-3, the J gene TRBJ2-5; D is possibly TRBD1 (5 bases). Trimming shortened V by 6 bases and J by 5 bases, and 13 bases separated the two germline ends. There are 13 residues in the CDR3. Germline values: CDR1 ENHRY, CDR2 SYGVKD. The CDR3: CAISQGVRETQYF. The CDR3 DNA reads TGTGCCATCAGCCAAGGGGTGCGGGAGACCCAGTACTTC.

In this sample, this clone turned up a few times. This chain joins TRBV5-6 and TRBJ1-2; 11 bases line up with TRBD1. V lost 4 bases to trimming and J lost 8 bases; unmatched junction nucleotides: 4. The germline CDR1 and CDR2 sequences are SGHDT and YYEEEE. This CDR3 spans 13 amino acids. The CDR3 sequence: CASSGQGAEGYTF. Written as DNA, the CDR3 is TGTGCCAGCAGCGGACAGGGGGCGGAGGGCTACACCTTC.